The sequence of this T cell receptor beta chain was determined in a study of cytomegalovirus exposure and HLA in healthy donors. Study-level points and caveats: An ancestry cluster, one associated with Asian ancestry, reportedly showed fewer N-insertions than the approximately 650-donor mean in a later analysis.

A multiplex PCR was run with 60 Vbeta primers and 13 Jbeta primers. TCRdb's copy holds only in-frame clones and misses some; the assay was immunoSEQ multiplex PCR. The sample holds more than 150,000 clones, roughly 87% seen once. On this clone: Antigen: not known.

The specimen was PBMCs. The TCR was taken from a girl under three years old in good health and CMV-seronegative.

The CDR3 spells CASSWALAGAGYEQYF. The CDR3 DNA reads as TGCGCCAGCAGCTGGGCACTAGCGGGAGCAGGCTACGAGCAGTACTTC. The chain combines TRBV5-1 with TRBJ2-7; 11 nucleotides agree with TRBD2. The CDR3 is 16 residues long. The J segment lost 3 bases and the V segment lost 3 bases, leaving 8 bases of the junction unmatched. CDR1 SGHRS and CDR2 YFSETQ come from the germline V gene.